This T cell receptor (beta chain) was captured by sequencing in a study of T cell changes during pregnancy in multiple sclerosis. The protocol was immunoSEQ multiplex PCR, while the TCRdb copy is restricted to in-frame clones and leaves out a portion. The sample consists of just under 35,000 clones, approximately 91% of them appearing once. The CDR3 is 16 amino acids. Trimming took 2 bases from V and 0 from J, leaving 10 bases between them. Germline-derived CDR1 and CDR2 are MNHNY and SVGAGI (reference sequence). Specimen: peripheral blood, collected in the second trimester of pregnancy. V is TRBV6-6 and J is TRBJ1-4; tentative D call: TRBD1 (5 bases). The TCR sequence derives from a female donor in good health, enrolled as a control in a pregnancy study. The DNA of the CDR3 is TGTGCCAGCAGTTACCCTGGGGCTGCAACTAATGAAAAACTGTTTTTT. Translated, it gives CASSYPGAATNEKLFF.